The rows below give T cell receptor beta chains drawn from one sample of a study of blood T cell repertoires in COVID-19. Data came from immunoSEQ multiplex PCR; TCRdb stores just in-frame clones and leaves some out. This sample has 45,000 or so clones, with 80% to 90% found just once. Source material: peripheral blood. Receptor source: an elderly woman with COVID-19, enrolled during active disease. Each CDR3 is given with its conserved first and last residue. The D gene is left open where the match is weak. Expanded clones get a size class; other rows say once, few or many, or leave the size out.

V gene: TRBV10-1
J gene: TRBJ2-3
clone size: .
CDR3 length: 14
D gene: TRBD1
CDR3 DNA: TGCGCCAGCATACGAACAGGGGGCACAGATACGCAGTATTTT
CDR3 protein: CASIRTGGTDTQYF

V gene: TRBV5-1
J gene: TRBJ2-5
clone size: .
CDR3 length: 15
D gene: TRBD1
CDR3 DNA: TGCGCCAGCAGCCTAATGGACAGGGGGGTGAAGACCCAGTACTTC
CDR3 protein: CASSLMDRGVKTQYF

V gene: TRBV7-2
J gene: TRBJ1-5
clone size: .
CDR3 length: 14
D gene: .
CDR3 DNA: TGTGCCAGCAGACGGTCGCATGGCAATCAGCCCCAGCATTTT
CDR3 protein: CASRRSHGNQPQHF

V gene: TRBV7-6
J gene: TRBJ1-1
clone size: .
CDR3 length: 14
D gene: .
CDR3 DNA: TGTGCCAGCAGCTTGGCGGGAGCGAACACTGAAGCTTTCTTT
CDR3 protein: CASSLAGANTEAFF

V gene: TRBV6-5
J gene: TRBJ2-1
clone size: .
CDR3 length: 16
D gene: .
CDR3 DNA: TGTGCCAGCAGTTACTGGCGGGGAACTACCTACAATGAGCAGTTCTTC
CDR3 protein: CASSYWRGTTYNEQFF

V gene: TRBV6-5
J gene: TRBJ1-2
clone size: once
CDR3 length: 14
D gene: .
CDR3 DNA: TGTGCCAGCAGCAGGGACACGGGGCGAGGGGGCTACACCTTC
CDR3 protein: CASSRDTGRGGYTF

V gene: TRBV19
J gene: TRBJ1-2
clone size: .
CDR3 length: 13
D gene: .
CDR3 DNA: TGTGCCAGTGCGTCGCAGGCCCCACGTGGCTACACCTTC
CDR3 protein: CASASQAPRGYTF

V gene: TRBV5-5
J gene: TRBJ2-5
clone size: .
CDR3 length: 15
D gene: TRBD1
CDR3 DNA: TGTGCCAGCAGCTTGTCGAGGGGGCCCCCTGAGACCCAGTACTTC
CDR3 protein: CASSLSRGPPETQYF

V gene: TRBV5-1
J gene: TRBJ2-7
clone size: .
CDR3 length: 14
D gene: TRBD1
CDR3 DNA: TGCGCCAGCAGCTCGGGACAGGGCAGCTACGAGCAGTACTTC
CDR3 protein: CASSSGQGSYEQYF

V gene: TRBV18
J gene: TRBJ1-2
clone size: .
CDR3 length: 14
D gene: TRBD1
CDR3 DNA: TGTGCCAGCTCCCCCCGGCAGGGGGACTATGGCTACACCTTC
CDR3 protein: CASSPRQGDYGYTF

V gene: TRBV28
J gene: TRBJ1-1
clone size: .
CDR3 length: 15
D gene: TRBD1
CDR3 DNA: TGTGCCAGCAGTTCGTCCGGGACAGGGTATACTGAAGCTTTCTTT
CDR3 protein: CASSSSGTGYTEAFF

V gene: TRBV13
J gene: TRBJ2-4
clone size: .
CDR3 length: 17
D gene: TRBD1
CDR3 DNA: TGTGCCAGCAGCGCCTATGGGACAGCAGTAGCCAAAAACATTCAGTACTTC
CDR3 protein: CASSAYGTAVAKNIQYF

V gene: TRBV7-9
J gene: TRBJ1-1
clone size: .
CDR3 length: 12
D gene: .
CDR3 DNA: TGTGCCAGCAGCAAGGGAGGGACTGAAGCTTTCTTT
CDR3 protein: CASSKGGTEAFF

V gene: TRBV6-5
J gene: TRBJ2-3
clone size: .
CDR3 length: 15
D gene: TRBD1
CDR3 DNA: TGTGCCAGTGCCCTGGACAGGGTAGGGACAGATACGCAGTATTTT
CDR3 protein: CASALDRVGTDTQYF

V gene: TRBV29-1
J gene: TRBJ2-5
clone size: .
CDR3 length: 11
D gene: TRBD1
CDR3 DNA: TGCAGCCAGGGGGTCAAAGAGACCCAGTACTTC
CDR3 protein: CSQGVKETQYF

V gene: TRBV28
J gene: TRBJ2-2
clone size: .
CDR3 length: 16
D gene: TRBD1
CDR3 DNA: TGTGCCAGCAGTTTACCGGGACAGGGGTATACCGGGGAGCTGTTTTTT
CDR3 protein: CASSLPGQGYTGELFF

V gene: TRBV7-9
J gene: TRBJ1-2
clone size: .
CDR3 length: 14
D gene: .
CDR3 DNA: TGTGCCAGCAGCTCCTTTCTCGGGGGCTATGGCTACACCTTC
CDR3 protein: CASSSFLGGYGYTF

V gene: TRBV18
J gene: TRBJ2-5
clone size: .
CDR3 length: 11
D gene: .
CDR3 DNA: TGTGCCAGCTCACACAAAGAGACCCAGTACTTC
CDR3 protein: CASSHKETQYF